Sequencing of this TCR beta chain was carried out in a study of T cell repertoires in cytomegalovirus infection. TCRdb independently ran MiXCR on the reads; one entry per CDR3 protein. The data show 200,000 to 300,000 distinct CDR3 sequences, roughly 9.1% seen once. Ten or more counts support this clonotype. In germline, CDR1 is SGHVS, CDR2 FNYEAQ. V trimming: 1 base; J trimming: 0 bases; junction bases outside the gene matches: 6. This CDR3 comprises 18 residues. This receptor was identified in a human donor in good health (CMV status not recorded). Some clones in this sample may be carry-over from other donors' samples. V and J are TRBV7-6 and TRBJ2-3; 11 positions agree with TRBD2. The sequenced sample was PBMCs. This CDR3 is CASSLGPSGGISTDTQYF. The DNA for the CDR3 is TGTGCCAGCAGCTTAGGTCCTAGCGGGGGGATCAGCACAGATACGCAGTATTTT.